Listed below are T cell receptor beta chains from one sample, sequenced in a study of stem cell transplantation in POMP-related autoinflammatory disease. Clones were read by immunoSEQ multiplex PCR, and TCRdb kept only the in-frame ones, dropping some. Of about 2,200 clones listed, roughly 91% were seen once; the top ten hold 2% to 3%. Sequencing was performed on Tregs from PBMCs, taken after stem cell transplantation. Source of these receptors: a human patient with POMP-related autoinflammation and immune dysregulation (PRAID). Some T cells may have originated in the graft donor. Both conserved end residues are part of each CDR3. Each record gives: CDR3 protein, CDR3 DNA, V gene, D gene, J gene, clone size. D genes are given only for firm matches. The listing skips clone size in some rows; elsewhere it reads once, few, many or a size class.

CASSLSFQETQYF	TGTGCCAGCAGCTTAAGTTTCCAAGAGACCCAGTACTTC	TRBV11-2	.	TRBJ2-5	.
CASSYTDGTYEQYF	TGTGCCAGCAGTTACACGGACGGAACCTACGAGCAGTACTTC	TRBV6-6	.	TRBJ2-7	once
CASSLGQQETQYF	TGTGCCAGCTCACTTGGACAGCAAGAGACCCAGTACTTC	TRBV18	.	TRBJ2-5	.
CASDRDAYNEQFF	TGTGCCAGCGACAGGGACGCCTACAATGAGCAGTTCTTC	TRBV6-5	TRBD1	TRBJ2-1	.
CASSENRMGLMTQYF	TGTGCCAGCAGTGAGAACAGAATGGGGTTAATGACCCAGTACTTC	TRBV2	.	TRBJ2-5	.
CAWSVRGPLGEQYF	TGTGCCTGGAGTGTACGAGGGCCCCTAGGCGAGCAGTACTTC	TRBV30	.	TRBJ2-7	.
CASRQGAYNEQFF	TGTGCCAGCCGTCAGGGGGCATACAATGAGCAGTTCTTC	TRBV2	TRBD1	TRBJ2-1	.
CASSLGSTPSTDTQYF	TGTGCCAGCAGCTTGGGGTCCACGCCTAGCACAGATACGCAGTATTTT	TRBV5-6	.	TRBJ2-3	.
CASSPPSGAYNEQFF	TGTGCCAGTAGTCCTCCATCCGGGGCATACAATGAGCAGTTCTTC	TRBV19	.	TRBJ2-1	.
CASSQDWLAGYNEQFF	TGTGCCAGCAGCCAAGATTGGCTAGCGGGGTACAATGAGCAGTTCTTC	TRBV3-1/TRBV3-2	TRBD2	TRBJ2-1	.
CASSWPGQGSGNTIYF	TGTGCCAGCAGTTGGCCGGGACAGGGCTCTGGAAACACCATATATTTT	TRBV28	TRBD1	TRBJ1-3	.
CSVSGLVDVNEQFF	TGCAGCGTTAGCGGGCTGGTAGATGTAAATGAGCAGTTCTTC	TRBV29-1	.	TRBJ2-1	.
CASSVGVGAGELFF	TGTGCCAGCAGTGTCGGGGTCGGCGCCGGGGAGCTGTTTTTT	TRBV2	.	TRBJ2-2	.
CASSYGQGANYEQYF	TGTGCCAGCAGTTATGGACAGGGGGCAAACTACGAGCAGTACTTC	TRBV2	TRBD1	TRBJ2-7	.